The source of this T cell receptor beta chain is a study of immune heterogeneity within non-small cell lung tumors. Overall study findings and caveats: Identical dominant CDR3 beta clonotypes were found recurring across a patient's tumor sites, along with site-unique high-frequency clones. The correlation between local T-cell clonality and local tumor mutational burden was positive, moderate in strength and statistically significant, with R 0.3 to 0.35.

In regard to this clonotype: Its antigen remains unknown. One end of the junction is discordant with germline, which a read error may explain.

This CDR3 contains 16 residues. Germline V gene lookup returns CDR1 MNHNY and CDR2 SVGAGI (reference sequence). TCR beta CDR3 was amplified by multiplex PCR using 32 V and 13 J primers. Via MiXCR, TCRdb re-called the multiplex PCR reads, giving one row per CDR3 protein. The sample consists of 20,000 to 25,000 distinct CDR3 sequences, around 30% of them appearing once. Genomic DNA from bulk tumor acted as the template, and around 600 ng was loaded per sample. During surgery, several far-apart biopsies were obtained from every primary tumor. Patients had untreated, newly diagnosed non-small cell lung cancer and underwent curative surgery. Having surgery with curative intent, the donors were patients newly diagnosed with non-small cell lung cancer.

The V and J genes are TRBV6-6 and TRBJ2-1; 8 bases are shared with TRBD1. The clonotype originates from a man aged 35 to 55 with non-small cell lung cancer. Material for sequencing was lung tumor tissue. DNA of the CDR3: TGTGCCGGCAGTTACTCGTCAGGGGGCCCCTACAATGAGCAGTTCTTC. Its translation: CAGSYSSGGPYNEQFF.